Below, 7 T cell receptor beta chains from the same sample are listed, as sequenced in a study of shared clonotypes between healthy human individuals. Some clones are missing from TCRdb's copy, which holds only in-frame ones; the method was immunoSEQ multiplex PCR. This table holds 2 million to 2.5 million clones, 85% to 95% found once. Sequenced: naive CD4+ T cells from PBMCs. Sample subset: CD45RA+ positively selected. The receptors originated from a man between 18 and 29 years old in good health. Some clones in this sample may be carry-over from other donors' samples.

A remark on this clone: The same CDR3 is also encoded by other DNA sequences in this sample. This chain's CDR3 is CASSFGGLNTEAFF. The CDR3, as DNA: TGTGCCAGCAGCTTTGGGGGGCTGAACACTGAAGCTTTCTTT. The J gene is TRBJ1-1, the V gene TRBV5-4; TRBD1 might be the D (6 bases). The ends were cut back, 2 bases at V and 0 bases at J, with 8 bases in the middle. The CDR3 sequence is 14 residues long. The germline V gene encodes CDR1 SGHNT and CDR2 YYREEE (reference sequence).

The rearrangement uses TRBV2 and TRBJ2-5; TRBD2 matches at 12 bases. The junction had 17 bases not matched to a gene; V was cut back by 4 bases and J by 5 bases. Looked up from germline, CDR1 is SNHLY and CDR2 is FYNNEI. There are 19 residues in the CDR3. The CDR3 here is CASSAGTDELAGGGETQYF. For the CDR3, the DNA is TGTGCCAGCAGTGCGGGTACGGATGAACTAGCGGGAGGCGGTGAGACCCAGTACTTC.

This chain uses TRBV5-5 with TRBJ1-5; D gene ambiguous. V dropped 4 bases and J dropped 3 bases, with 14 bases sitting between them. The CDR3 is 15 residues long. Germline loops: CDR1 SGHKS, CDR2 YYEKEE (reference sequence). This chain's CDR3 is CASSATPSSNQPQHF. The CDR3, as DNA: TGTGCCAGCAGCGCGACCCCCAGCTCCAATCAGCCCCAGCATTTT.

This clone was counted a single time. This chain links TRBV11-2 with TRBJ2-5; 7 bases are a match to TRBD2. The CDR3 has 15 amino acids. Germline V lookup: CDR1 SGHAT, CDR2 FQNNGV. Trimming removed 5 bases from V and 4 bases from J; junction bases left unmatched: 10. DNA of the CDR3: TGTGCCAGCAGCCCAGACCCGGGGGGAGGAGAGACCCAGTACTTC. As protein: CASSPDPGGGETQYF.

This clone was detected once. The gene calls are TRBV13 and TRBJ2-3; TRBD2 matches at 7 bases. V gave up 2 bases and J gave up 2 bases; unmatched junction bases: 13. Per the germline V gene, CDR1 is PRHDT and CDR2 is FYEKMQ (reference sequence). There are 18 residues in the CDR3. CDR3 residues: CASSLKPSASGYTDTQYF. CDR3 DNA: TGTGCCAGCAGCTTAAAGCCCTCGGCTAGCGGATACACAGATACGCAGTATTTT.

Note on this clone: The sample holds other DNA sequences that translate to the same CDR3. The chain has TRBV28 and TRBJ1-2; 9 bases align to TRBD1. CDR1 is MDHEN and CDR2 is SYDVKM in the germline V gene. The junction had 5 bases not matched to a gene; V was cut back by 4 bases and J by 2 bases. This CDR3 comprises 15 residues. The CDR3 nucleotides read TGTGCCAGCAGTTCACCGGGACAGGGAAACTATGGCTACACCTTC. Encoded protein: CASSSPGQGNYGYTF.

V is TRBV28 and J is TRBJ2-7; weak D call: TRBD1 (6 bases). The CDR3 runs 13 residues. Trimming shortened V by 8 bases and J by 7 bases, and 18 bases separated the two germline ends. Germline CDR1 MDHEN, CDR2 SYDVKM. The CDR3 is CASLNLGTYEQYF. The CDR3 DNA follows: TGTGCCAGCCTCAACCTCGGGACATATGAGCAGTACTTC.